The clone carrying this TCR beta chain occurred a few times. What it binds is not known. This specimen comes from a study of beta chain features in type 1 diabetes. There was one heparinised blood draw per donor, averaging roughly 120 mL. Findings of the study overall: For type 1 diabetes patients, VDJ junctions showed fewer insertions and more deletions.

All of the isolated RNA was reverse transcribed, so expressed TCRB transcripts were sequenced. Naive, central memory and regulatory T cell samples yielded about 4 million reads on average. Repertoires were generated with immunoSEQ multiplex PCR, while TCRdb's copy carries only in-frame clones and drops some. The table lists under 800,000 clones, about 14% of them singletons, with around 0.095% in the top ten. This TCR was recovered from a man between 18 and 35 years old in good health. The specimen sequenced was naive CD4+ T cells from blood.

The DNA of the CDR3 is TGTGCCAGCAGCTTGACAGGCTACTATGGCTACACCTTC. This sequence encodes CASSLTGYYGYTF. J is TRBJ1-2 and V is TRBV7-9; tentatively, D is TRBD1 (6 bases). The CDR3 has 13 amino acids. Trimming took off 3 bases at V and 3 bases at J, with 8 bases between the two ends. Germline values: CDR1 SEHNR, CDR2 FQNEAQ (reference sequence).